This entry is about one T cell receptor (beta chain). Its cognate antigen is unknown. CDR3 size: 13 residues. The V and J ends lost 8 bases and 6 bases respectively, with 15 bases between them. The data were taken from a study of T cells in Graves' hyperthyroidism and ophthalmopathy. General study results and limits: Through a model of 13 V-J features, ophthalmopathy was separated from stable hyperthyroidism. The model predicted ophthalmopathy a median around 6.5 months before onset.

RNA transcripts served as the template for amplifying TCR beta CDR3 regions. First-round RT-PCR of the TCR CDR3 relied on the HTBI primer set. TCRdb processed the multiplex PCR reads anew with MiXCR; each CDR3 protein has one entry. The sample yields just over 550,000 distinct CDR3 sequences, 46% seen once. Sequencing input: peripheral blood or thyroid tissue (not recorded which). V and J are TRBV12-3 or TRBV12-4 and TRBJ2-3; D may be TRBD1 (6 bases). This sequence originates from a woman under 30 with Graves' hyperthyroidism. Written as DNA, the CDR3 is TGTGCCAGCCTACTGAACAGGGCTGATACGCAGTATTTT. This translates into CASLLNRADTQYF.